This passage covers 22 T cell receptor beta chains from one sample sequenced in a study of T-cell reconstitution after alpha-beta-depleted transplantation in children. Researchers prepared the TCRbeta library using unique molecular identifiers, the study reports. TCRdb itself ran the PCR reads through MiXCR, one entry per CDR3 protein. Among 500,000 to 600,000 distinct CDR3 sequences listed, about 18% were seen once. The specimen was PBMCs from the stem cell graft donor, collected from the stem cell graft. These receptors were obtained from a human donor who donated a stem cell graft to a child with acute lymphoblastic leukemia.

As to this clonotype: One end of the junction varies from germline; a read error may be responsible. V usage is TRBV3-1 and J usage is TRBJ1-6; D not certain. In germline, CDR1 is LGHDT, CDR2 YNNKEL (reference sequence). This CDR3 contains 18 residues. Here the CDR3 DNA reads TGTGCCTGCAGCCAAGATTGGCGAGGGCGCAAGGGAAGTTCACCCCTCCACTTT. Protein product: CACSQDWRGRKGSSPLHF.

The DNA for the CDR3 is TGTGCCAGCAGCTTACCTTACCAAGGCACCAACTCCTACGAGCAGTACTTC. Translating gives CASSLPYQGTNSYEQYF. The chain combines TRBV11-2 with TRBJ2-7; no reliable D call. Germline V gene sequence: CDR1 SGHAT, CDR2 FQNNGV. V lost 2 bases and J 0 bases, leaving 17 bases between the germline ends. There are 17 residues in the CDR3. Based on the CDR3 plus reference TRBV11-2 and TRBJ2-7, the full variable domain is EAGVAQSPRYKIIEKRQSVAFWCNPISGHATLYWYQQILGQGPKLLIQFQNNGVVDDSQLPKDRFSAERLKGVDSTLKIQPAKLEDSAVYLCASSLPYQGTNSYEQYFGPGTRLTVT.

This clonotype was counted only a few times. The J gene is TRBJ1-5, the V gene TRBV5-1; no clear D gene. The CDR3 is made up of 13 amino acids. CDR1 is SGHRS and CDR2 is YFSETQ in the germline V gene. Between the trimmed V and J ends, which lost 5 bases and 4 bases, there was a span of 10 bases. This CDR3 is CASRKDGNQPQHF. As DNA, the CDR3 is TGCGCCAGCAGAAAGGACGGAAATCAGCCCCAGCATTTT.

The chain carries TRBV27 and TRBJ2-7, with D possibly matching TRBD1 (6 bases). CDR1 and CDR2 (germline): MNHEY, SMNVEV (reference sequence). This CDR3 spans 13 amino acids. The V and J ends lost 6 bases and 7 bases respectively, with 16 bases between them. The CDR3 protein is CASSLTGPGEQYF. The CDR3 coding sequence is TGTGCCAGCAGCCTGACAGGCCCCGGGGAGCAGTACTTC.

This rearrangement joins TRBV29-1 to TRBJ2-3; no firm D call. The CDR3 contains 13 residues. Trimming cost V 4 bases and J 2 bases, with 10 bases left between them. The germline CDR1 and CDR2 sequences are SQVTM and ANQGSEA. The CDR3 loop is CSVVWVNTDTQYF. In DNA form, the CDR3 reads TGCAGCGTTGTTTGGGTGAACACAGATACGCAGTATTTT.

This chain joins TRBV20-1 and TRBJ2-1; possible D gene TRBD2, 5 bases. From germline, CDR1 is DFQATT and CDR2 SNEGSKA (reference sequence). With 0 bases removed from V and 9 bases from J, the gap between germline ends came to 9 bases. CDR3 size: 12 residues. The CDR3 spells CSARDLGSEQFF. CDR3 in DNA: TGCAGTGCTAGAGATTTGGGGAGTGAGCAGTTCTTC.

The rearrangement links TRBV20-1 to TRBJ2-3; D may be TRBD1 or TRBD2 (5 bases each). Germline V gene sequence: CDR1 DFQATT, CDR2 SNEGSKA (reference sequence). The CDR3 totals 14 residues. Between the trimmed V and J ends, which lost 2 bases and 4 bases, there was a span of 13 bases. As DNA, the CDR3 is TGCAGTGCTAGACCCTTTGGGGGTCCAGATACGCAGTATTTT. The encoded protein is CSARPFGGPDTQYF.

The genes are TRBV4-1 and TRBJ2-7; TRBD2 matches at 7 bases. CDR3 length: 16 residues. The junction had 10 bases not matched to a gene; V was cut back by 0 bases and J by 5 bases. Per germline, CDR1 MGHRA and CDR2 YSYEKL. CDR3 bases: TGCGCCAGCAGCCAAGATTCGGCGGGAGCGGTCAACGAGCAGTACTTC. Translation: CASSQDSAGAVNEQYF.

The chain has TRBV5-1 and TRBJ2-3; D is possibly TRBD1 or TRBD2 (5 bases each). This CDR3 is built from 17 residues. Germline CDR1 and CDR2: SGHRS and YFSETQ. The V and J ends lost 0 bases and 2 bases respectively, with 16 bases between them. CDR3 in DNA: TGCGCCAGCAGCTTGGCAGAGGGGACCGCCGCCACAGATACGCAGTATTTT. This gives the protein CASSLAEGTAATDTQYF.

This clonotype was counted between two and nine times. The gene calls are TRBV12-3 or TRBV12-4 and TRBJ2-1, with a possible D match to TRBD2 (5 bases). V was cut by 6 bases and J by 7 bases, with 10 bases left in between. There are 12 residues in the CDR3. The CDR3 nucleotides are TGTGCCAGCAGATACGAGGGTAATGAGCAGTTCTTC. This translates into CASRYEGNEQFF.

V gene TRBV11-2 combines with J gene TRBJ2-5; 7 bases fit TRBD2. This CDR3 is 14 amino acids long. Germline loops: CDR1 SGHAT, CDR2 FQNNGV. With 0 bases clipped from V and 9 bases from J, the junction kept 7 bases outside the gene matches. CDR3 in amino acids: CASSLDGGERSQYF. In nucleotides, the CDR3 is TGTGCCAGCAGCTTAGATGGGGGGGAGAGGTCCCAGTACTTC.

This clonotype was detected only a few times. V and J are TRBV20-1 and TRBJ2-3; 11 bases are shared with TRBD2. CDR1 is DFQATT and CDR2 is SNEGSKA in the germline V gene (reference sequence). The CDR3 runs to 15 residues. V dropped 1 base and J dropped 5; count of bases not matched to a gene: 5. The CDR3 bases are TGCAGTGCTAGAGGACTGACTAGCGGGGAAGATACGCAGTATTTT. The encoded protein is CSARGLTSGEDTQYF.

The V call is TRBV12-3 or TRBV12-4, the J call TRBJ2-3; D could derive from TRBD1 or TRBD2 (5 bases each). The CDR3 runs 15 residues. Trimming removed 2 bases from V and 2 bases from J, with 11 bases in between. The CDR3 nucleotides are TGTGCCAGCAGTTTATGGGGGATTTCCACAGATACGCAGTATTTT. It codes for CASSLWGISTDTQYF.

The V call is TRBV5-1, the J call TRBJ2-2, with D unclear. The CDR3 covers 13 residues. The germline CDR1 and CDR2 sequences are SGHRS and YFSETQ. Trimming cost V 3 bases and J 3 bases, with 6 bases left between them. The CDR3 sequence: CASSSDDTGELFF. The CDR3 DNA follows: TGCGCCAGCAGCTCGGACGACACCGGGGAGCTGTTTTTT.

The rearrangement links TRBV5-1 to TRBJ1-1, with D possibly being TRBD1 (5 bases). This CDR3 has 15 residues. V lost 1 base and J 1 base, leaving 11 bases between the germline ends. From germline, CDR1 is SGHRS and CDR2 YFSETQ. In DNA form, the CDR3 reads TGCGCCAGCAGCTTGTCGGACACTGAGAACACTGAAGCTTTCTTT. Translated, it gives CASSLSDTENTEAFF.

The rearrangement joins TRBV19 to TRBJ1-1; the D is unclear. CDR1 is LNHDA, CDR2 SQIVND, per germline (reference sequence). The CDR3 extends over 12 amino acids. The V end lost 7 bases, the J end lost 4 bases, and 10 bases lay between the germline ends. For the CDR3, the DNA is TGTGCCAGTATGGGAGGGAGCACTGAAGCTTTCTTT. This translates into CASMGGSTEAFF.

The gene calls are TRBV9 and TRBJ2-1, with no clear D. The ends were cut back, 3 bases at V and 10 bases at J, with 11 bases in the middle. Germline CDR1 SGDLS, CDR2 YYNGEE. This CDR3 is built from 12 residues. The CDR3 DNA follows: TGTGCCAGCAGCGCCGGGCTGCGGGAGCAGTTCTTC. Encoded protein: CASSAGLREQFF.

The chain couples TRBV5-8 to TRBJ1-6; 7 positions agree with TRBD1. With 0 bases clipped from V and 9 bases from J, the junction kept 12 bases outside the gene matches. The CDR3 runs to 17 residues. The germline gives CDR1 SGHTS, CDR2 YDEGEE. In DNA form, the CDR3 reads TGTGCCAGCAGCTTGGCCAGGGGGGAAGTGTCGGGTTCACCCCTCCACTTT. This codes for CASSLARGEVSGSPLHF.

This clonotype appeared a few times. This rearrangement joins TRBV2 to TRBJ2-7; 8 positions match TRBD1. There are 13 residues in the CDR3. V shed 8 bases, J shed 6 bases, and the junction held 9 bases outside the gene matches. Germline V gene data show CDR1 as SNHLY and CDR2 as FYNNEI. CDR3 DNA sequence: TGTGCCAGCGACAGGGGCGGCCCAGTCGAGCAGTACTTC. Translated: CASDRGGPVEQYF.

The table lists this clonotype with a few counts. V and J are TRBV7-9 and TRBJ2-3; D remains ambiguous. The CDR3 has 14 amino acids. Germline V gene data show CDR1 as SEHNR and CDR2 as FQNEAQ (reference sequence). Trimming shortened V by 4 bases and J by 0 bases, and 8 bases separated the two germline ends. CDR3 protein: CASSSYLSTDTQYF. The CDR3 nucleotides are TGTGCCAGCAGCTCCTATTTAAGCACAGATACGCAGTATTTT.

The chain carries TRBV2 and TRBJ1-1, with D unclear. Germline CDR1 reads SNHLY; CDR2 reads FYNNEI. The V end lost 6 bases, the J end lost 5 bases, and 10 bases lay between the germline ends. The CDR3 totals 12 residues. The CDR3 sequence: CASSGVGTEAFF. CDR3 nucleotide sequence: TGTGCCAGCAGCGGGGTCGGGACTGAAGCTTTCTTT.

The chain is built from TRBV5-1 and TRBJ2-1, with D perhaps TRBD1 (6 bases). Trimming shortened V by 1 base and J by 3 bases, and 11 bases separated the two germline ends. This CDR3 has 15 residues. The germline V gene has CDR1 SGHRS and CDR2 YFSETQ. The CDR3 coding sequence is TGCGCCAGCAGCTTGTCGCCAGGGGACTACAATGAGCAGTTCTTC. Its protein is CASSLSPGDYNEQFF.